This is a list of T cell receptor beta chains from one sample in a study of beta chain features in type 1 diabetes. Assay used: immunoSEQ multiplex PCR; TCRdb lists only in-frame clones, some missing. The table includes about 290,000 clones, approximately 8% detected once. The source material was central memory CD4+ T cells from blood. The receptors were sampled from a woman aged 18-30 years in good health. Both conserved end residues are part of each CDR3. D genes are given only for firm matches. Expanded clones get a size class; other rows say once, few or many, or leave the size out.

size,J,V,D,DNA,CDR3
NA,TRBJ2-7,TRBV7-9,NA,TGTGCCAGCAGCCGGACAGGGAGGGCTACCTACGAGCAGTACTTC,CASSRTGRATYEQYF
many,TRBJ2-1,TRBV7-9,NA,TGTGCCAGCAACCCGACAGACTCCTACAATGAGCAGTTCTTC,CASNPTDSYNEQFF
few,TRBJ1-2,TRBV7-8,TRBD1,TGTGCCAGCAGCGAAACAGGGGGCCGCTATGGCTACACCTTC,CASSETGGRYGYTF
many,TRBJ2-1,TRBV10-3,NA,TGTGCCATCAGTAGGCAGGGGAAAGGAGTTGGGAATGAGCAGTTCTTC,CAISRQGKGVGNEQFF
NA,TRBJ2-5,TRBV15,NA,TGTGCCACCAGCAGAGCGGGAACTGGGTTCGCAGAGACCCAGTACTTC,CATSRAGTGFAETQYF
NA,TRBJ1-1,TRBV12-5,NA,TGTGCTAGTGGTTTGGTACTGGCAGGAGGAATGAACACTGAAGCTTTCTTT,CASGLVLAGGMNTEAFF
few,TRBJ2-5,TRBV2,NA,TGTGCCAGCATGTGGAATTCGGGAGAGACCCAGTACTTC,CASMWNSGETQYF
NA,TRBJ1-2,TRBV5-6,NA,TGTGCCAGCAGCTTGGCCGGGTTTAACTATGGCTACACCTTC,CASSLAGFNYGYTF
NA,TRBJ2-5,TRBV30,TRBD2,TGTGCCTGGATCCTTCGGGGGCGGGAGGGGACCCAGTACTTC,CAWILRGREGTQYF
NA,TRBJ2-1,TRBV4-1,TRBD1,TGCGCCAGCAGTCTCTTGGCAGGGGGTACCAATGAGCAGTTCTTC,CASSLLAGGTNEQFF
NA,TRBJ2-2,TRBV5-4,NA,TGTGCCAGCAGCTCTAAACTTGGGGGAGGAATTAACGCCGGGGAGCTGTTTTTT,CASSSKLGGGINAGELFF